Listed below are T cell receptor beta chains from one sample, sequenced in a study of post-analysis software for immune sequencing data. In TCRdb, the PCR reads were re-called with MiXCR into one record per CDR3 protein. This sample has approximately 570,000 distinct CDR3 sequences, with 44% found just once. Material: blood. Receptors were obtained from a girl between 10 and 17 years old with multiple sclerosis. The CDR3 runs from the conserved cysteine through the conserved F or W.

J,V,CDR3
TRBJ2-6,TRBV10-3,CAISPGQVSSGANVLTF
TRBJ2-6,TRBV6-2/TRBV6-3,CASFRSKQGTGANVLTF
TRBJ2-1,TRBV4-2,CASSQEYNEQFF
.,TRBV12-3/TRBV12-4,CASSRQDTYEQYF
TRBJ2-7,TRBV6-5,CASRTAAYEQYF
TRBJ2-5,TRBV4-1,CASSPEGGPRETQYF
TRBJ2-5,TRBV5-1,CASSFRRAFQETQYF
TRBJ2-7,TRBV3-1,CASRQLGEGDEQYF
TRBJ2-3,TRBV2,CASNLGGSDTQYF
TRBJ2-7,TRBV11-3,CASSPGDRKSYEQYF
TRBJ2-3,TRBV20-1,CSALGLAGSTDTQYF
TRBJ2-7,TRBV5-1,CASSLLGGSSIHEQYF
TRBJ1-4,TRBV6-5,CASSLEGRTNEKLFF
TRBJ2-3,TRBV24-1,CATSDSTGTGPPDTQYF
TRBJ2-3,TRBV25-1,CASSGRDRATTDTQYF
TRBJ2-5,TRBV5-1,CASSLGGPRETQYF
TRBJ2-7,TRBV5-1,CASSPADRAYEQYF
TRBJ1-5,TRBV10-3,CAISEKTGIPQHF
TRBJ2-1,TRBV12-3/TRBV12-4,CASRVTGTGGVNEQFF
TRBJ1-2,TRBV12-3/TRBV12-4,CASSPRGRTLDYGYTF